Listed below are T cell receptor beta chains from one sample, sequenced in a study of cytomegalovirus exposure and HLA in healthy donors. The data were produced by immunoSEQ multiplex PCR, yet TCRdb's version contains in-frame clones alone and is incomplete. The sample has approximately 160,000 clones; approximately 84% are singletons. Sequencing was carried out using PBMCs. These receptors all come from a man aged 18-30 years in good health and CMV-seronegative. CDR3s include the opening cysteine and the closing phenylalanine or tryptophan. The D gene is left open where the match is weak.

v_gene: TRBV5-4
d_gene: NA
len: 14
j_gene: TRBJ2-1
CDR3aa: CASSLDRVKNEQFF
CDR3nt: TGTGCCAGCAGCTTGGACAGGGTGAAAAATGAGCAGTTCTTC

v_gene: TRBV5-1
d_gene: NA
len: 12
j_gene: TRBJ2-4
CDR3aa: CPSEDGGNIQYF
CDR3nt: TGCCCCAGCGAGGACGGGGGAAACATTCAGTACTTC

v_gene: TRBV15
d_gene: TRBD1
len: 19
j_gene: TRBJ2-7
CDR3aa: CATSRDSGAGDSDSYEQYF
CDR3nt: TGTGCCACCAGCAGAGATAGTGGGGCCGGGGACAGTGATAGCTACGAGCAGTACTTC

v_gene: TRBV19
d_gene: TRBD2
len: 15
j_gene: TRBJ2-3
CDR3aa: CASSMGLAVTDTQYF
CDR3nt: TGTGCCAGTAGTATGGGACTAGCGGTAACAGATACGCAGTATTTT

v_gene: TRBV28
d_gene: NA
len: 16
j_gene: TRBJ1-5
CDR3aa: CASSLRSGSRNQPQHF
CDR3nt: TGTGCCAGCAGTTTAAGGAGTGGGAGCCGAAATCAGCCCCAGCATTTT

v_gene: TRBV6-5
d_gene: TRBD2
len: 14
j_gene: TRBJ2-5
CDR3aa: CASTPSGSGETQYF
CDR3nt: TGTGCCAGCACCCCTAGCGGGAGTGGAGAGACCCAGTACTTC

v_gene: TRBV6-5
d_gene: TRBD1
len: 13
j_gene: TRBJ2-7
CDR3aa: CASRHTGGNEQYF
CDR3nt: TGTGCCAGCAGACATACAGGGGGGAACGAGCAGTACTTC

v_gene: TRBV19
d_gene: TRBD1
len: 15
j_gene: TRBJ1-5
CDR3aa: CASSIWGQSNQPQHF
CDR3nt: TGTGCCAGTAGTATTTGGGGACAGAGCAATCAGCCCCAGCATTTT

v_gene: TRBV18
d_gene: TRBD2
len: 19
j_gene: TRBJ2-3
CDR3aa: CASSPIRLAGGPGTDTQYF
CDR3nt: TGTGCCAGCTCACCTATTCGACTAGCGGGGGGGCCCGGCACAGATACGCAGTATTTT

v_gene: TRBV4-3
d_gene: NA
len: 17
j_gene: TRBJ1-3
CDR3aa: CASSQADFSGSGNTIYF
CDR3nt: TGCGCCAGCAGCCAAGCCGACTTCTCCGGCTCTGGAAACACCATATATTTT

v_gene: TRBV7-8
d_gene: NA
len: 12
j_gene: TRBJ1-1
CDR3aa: CASSSMNTEAFF
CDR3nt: TGTGCCAGCAGCTCAATGAACACTGAAGCTTTCTTT

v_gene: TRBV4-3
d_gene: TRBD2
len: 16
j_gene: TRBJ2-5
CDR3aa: CASSQRLAEKQETQYF
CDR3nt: TGCGCCAGCAGCCAACGACTAGCGGAGAAACAAGAGACCCAGTACTTC

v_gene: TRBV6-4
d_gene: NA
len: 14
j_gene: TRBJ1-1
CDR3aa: CASRIDGANTEAFF
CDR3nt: TGTGCCAGCCGCATCGACGGAGCCAACACTGAAGCTTTCTTT

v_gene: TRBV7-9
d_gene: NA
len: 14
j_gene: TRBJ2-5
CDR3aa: CASSPPTHPPTQYF
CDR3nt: TGTGCCAGCAGCCCCCCCACTCACCCCCCAACCCAGTACTTC

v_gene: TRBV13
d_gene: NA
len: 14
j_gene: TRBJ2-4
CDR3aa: CASSLEGIKNIQYF
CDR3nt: TGTGCCAGCAGCTTAGAGGGGATCAAAAACATTCAGTACTTC

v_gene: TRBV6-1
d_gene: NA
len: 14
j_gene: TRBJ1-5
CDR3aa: CASSDPGGNQPQHF
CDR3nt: TGTGCCAGCAGTGATCCTGGAGGCAATCAGCCCCAGCATTTT

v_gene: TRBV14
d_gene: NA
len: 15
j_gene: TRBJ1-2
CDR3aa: CASSQIFGGDYGYTF
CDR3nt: TGTGCCAGCAGCCAAATTTTTGGTGGAGACTATGGCTACACCTTC